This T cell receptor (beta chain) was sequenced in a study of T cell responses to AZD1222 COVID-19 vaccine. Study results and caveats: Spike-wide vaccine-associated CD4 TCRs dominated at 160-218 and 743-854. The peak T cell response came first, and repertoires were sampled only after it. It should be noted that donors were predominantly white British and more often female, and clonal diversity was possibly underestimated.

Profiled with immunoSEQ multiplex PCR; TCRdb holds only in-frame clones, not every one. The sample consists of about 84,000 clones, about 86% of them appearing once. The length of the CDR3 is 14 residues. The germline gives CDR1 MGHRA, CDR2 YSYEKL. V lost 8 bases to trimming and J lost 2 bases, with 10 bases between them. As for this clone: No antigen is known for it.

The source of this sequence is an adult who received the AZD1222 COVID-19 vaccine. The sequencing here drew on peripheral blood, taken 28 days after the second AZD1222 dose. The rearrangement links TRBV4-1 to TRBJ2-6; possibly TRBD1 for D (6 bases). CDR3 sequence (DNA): TGCGCCAGCCCAGGGGTCCCTGGGGCCAACGTCCTGACTTTC. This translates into CASPGVPGANVLTF.